One sample yielded the 10 T cell receptor beta chains listed below, sequenced in a study of cytomegalovirus exposure and HLA in healthy donors. PCR was performed using 60 Vbeta and 13 Jbeta primers. Assay used: immunoSEQ multiplex PCR; TCRdb lists only in-frame clones, some missing. The repertoire consists of roughly 97,000 clones, with approximately 78% occurring once and the leading ten covering roughly 1.8%. Source material: PBMCs. The receptors were gathered from a woman between 40 and 55 years old in good health and CMV-seronegative.

As for this clone: Other nucleotide sequences in the sample specify the same CDR3. The rearrangement joins TRBV19 to TRBJ2-1; 8 bases match TRBD1. Trimming cost V 1 base and J 1 base; bases outside gene matches: 0. The CDR3 runs 15 residues. From germline, CDR1 is LNHDA and CDR2 SQIVND (reference sequence). The CDR3 region is CASSIGTGSYNEQFF. The DNA for the CDR3 is TGTGCCAGTAGTATAGGGACAGGGTCCTACAATGAGCAGTTCTTC.

The chain recombines TRBV7-2 with TRBJ2-5; D is possibly TRBD2 (6 bases). The V and J ends lost 5 bases and 5 bases respectively, with 12 bases between them. The CDR3 covers 13 residues. Germline V gene lookup returns CDR1 SGHTA and CDR2 FQGNSA. The CDR3 loop is CASSQHGGETQYF. Written as DNA, the CDR3 is TGTGCCAGCAGCCAACACGGAGGGGAGACCCAGTACTTC.

The chain uses TRBV7-2 and TRBJ2-4, with TRBD1 matching 8 bases. The CDR3 is 13 amino acids. V shed 6 bases and J 13 bases; nucleotides not matched to a gene: 11. The germline CDR1 and CDR2 sequences are SGHTA and FQGNSA. The CDR3 DNA is TGTGCCAGCAGTCAAGGGACAGGCACTCGCCAGTACTTC. Translating it yields CASSQGTGTRQYF.

J is TRBJ2-1 and V is TRBV6-5; the match to TRBD2 covers 10 bases. Germline values: CDR1 MNHEY, CDR2 SVGAGI. The CDR3 covers 15 residues. V dropped 5 bases and J dropped 4; count of bases not matched to a gene: 5. This CDR3 reads CASSLSGRPYNEQFF. In DNA, the CDR3 is TGTGCCAGCAGTCTTAGCGGGAGGCCTTACAATGAGCAGTTCTTC.

This chain joins TRBV9 and TRBJ1-4; weak D call: TRBD1 (5 bases). The germline V gene has CDR1 SGDLS and CDR2 YYNGEE. There are 14 residues in the CDR3. V was pared by 4 bases and J by 7 bases, with 14 bases between. CDR3 loop: CASSRDTGGEKLFF. The CDR3 DNA reads TGTGCCAGCAGCAGAGACACCGGGGGTGAAAAACTGTTTTTT.

This clone has only one observation. This sequence joins TRBV5-5 and TRBJ1-2, with D unclear. Germline-derived CDR1 and CDR2 are SGHKS and YYEKEE (reference sequence). The V and J ends lost 5 bases and 2 bases respectively, with 4 bases between them. The CDR3 is 11 residues long. Here the CDR3 DNA reads TGTGCCAGCAGGCAGAACTATGGCTACACCTTC. Its translation is CASRQNYGYTF.

The gene calls are TRBV19 and TRBJ1-1, with a possible D match to TRBD1 (5 bases). The germline V and J ends were trimmed by 3 bases and 4 bases, with 9 bases remaining between them. CDR1 LNHDA and CDR2 SQIVND come from the germline V gene (reference sequence). The CDR3 has 13 residues. This CDR3 is CASSMGGATEAFF. The CDR3 nucleotides are TGTGCCAGTAGTATGGGGGGAGCCACTGAAGCTTTCTTT.

The CDR3 nucleotides read TGTGCCAGCAGTTACCCAGGGGATGAGCAGTTCTTC. Residues: CASSYPGDEQFF. The J gene is TRBJ2-1, the V gene TRBV6-5; tentative D call: TRBD1 (6 bases). Germline V gene data show CDR1 as MNHEY and CDR2 as SVGAGI. V lost 2 bases, J lost 8 bases, and 7 bases lay in between. The CDR3 loop spans 12 amino acids.

The chain joins TRBV28 to TRBJ2-2, with TRBD1 matching over 9 bases. The V and J ends lost 6 bases and 3 bases, in that order; junction bases with no gene match: 8. Per germline, CDR1 MDHEN and CDR2 SYDVKM. The CDR3 contains 16 residues. CDR3 coding DNA: TGTGCCAGCAGGATTACAGGGGGCGCGGACACCGGGGAGCTGTTTTTT. Translated, it gives CASRITGGADTGELFF.

The chain uses TRBV11-2 and TRBJ1-5; 7 bases are a match to TRBD1. V shed 5 bases, J shed 7 bases, and the junction held 5 bases outside the gene matches. The CDR3 is 13 residues long. The germline CDR1 and CDR2 sequences are SGHAT and FQNNGV. CDR3 sequence reads: CASSLTGVQPQHF. Here the CDR3 DNA reads TGTGCCAGCAGCCTCACAGGGGTACAGCCCCAGCATTTT.